The 28 T cell receptor beta chains given below trace back to one sample, sequenced in a study of T-cell memory formation after mild COVID-19. TCRdb ran MiXCR on the 5' RACE reads and lists one entry per CDR3 protein. Of approximately 500,000 distinct CDR3 sequences detected, approximately 25% appear once; the ten largest clones hold around 13%. Sequences were obtained from PBMCs or a T cell subset sorted from them (not recorded which). The receptors shown here come from an adult woman who had mild COVID-19 (a few samples of this study predate the infection). Cell type and time point are not known.

The CDR3 reads CASSSTRGVLGNTIYF. DNA for the CDR3: TGTGCCAGCAGTTCGACTCGCGGGGTTTTGGGAAACACCATATATTTT. The gene calls are TRBV6-5 and TRBJ1-3, with no clear D. V was shortened by 4 bases and J by 4 bases, with 17 bases between the two germline ends. Germline lookup yields CDR1 MNHEY and CDR2 SVGAGI. This CDR3 contains 16 residues.

CDR3 nucleotide sequence: TGTGCCAGCATCCCGGACCTGGCCGGGGATACGCAGTATTTT. Its translation: CASIPDLAGDTQYF. This chain connects TRBV27 to TRBJ2-3; D unresolved. This CDR3 spans 14 amino acids. V gave up 7 bases and J gave up 6 bases, with 17 bases separating them. The germline V gene encodes CDR1 MNHEY and CDR2 SMNVEV (reference sequence).

This clonotype was counted between two and nine times. This chain joins TRBV12-3 or TRBV12-4 and TRBJ2-7, with 11 bases identical to TRBD2. CDR3 length: 15 amino acids. V was clipped by 6 bases and J by 0 bases; unmatched bases: 4. CDR3 bases: TGTGCCAGCAGCAAGACTAGCGGGAACTCCTACGAGCAGTACTTC. This encodes CASSKTSGNSYEQYF.

This clonotype was seen more than once but under ten times. The rearrangement uses TRBV6-2 or TRBV6-3 and TRBJ2-7; D not certain. The CDR3 loop spans 15 amino acids. Germline lookup yields CDR1 MNHEY and CDR2 SVGEGT. V was clipped by 5 bases and J by 2 bases, with 16 bases between them. The CDR3 DNA is TGTGCCAGCAGTCCCTCAGCTCAACGAACCTACGAGCAGTACTTC. Protein product: CASSPSAQRTYEQYF.

This clonotype was observed a handful of times. The rearrangement links TRBV20-1 to TRBJ2-7, with D tentatively TRBD1 (5 bases). Trimming cost V 1 base and J 4 bases, with 14 bases left between them. CDR1 DFQATT and CDR2 SNEGSKA come from the germline V gene (reference sequence). This CDR3 has 14 amino acids. The CDR3 DNA reads TGCAGTGCTAGAGGAAGGGGAAGGGGTTACGAGCAGTACTTC. It codes for CSARGRGRGYEQYF.

This clonotype was recorded once. The chain carries TRBV12-3 or TRBV12-4 and TRBJ2-1; D is uncertain. Trimming took off 5 bases at V and 7 bases at J, with 12 bases between the two ends. This CDR3 is built from 13 residues. CDR3 bases: TGTGCCAGCAGTCTCTCCTTACGGAATGAGCAGTTCTTC. Translation: CASSLSLRNEQFF.

V and J are TRBV6-1 and TRBJ2-1; TRBD2 might be the D (6 bases). Germline V gene lookup returns CDR1 MNHNS and CDR2 SASEGT. The V end was cut by 10 bases, the J end by 0 bases, with 10 bases between. The CDR3 spans 13 residues. The CDR3: CATSASSYNEQFF. In DNA, the CDR3 is TGTGCCACTAGCGCAAGCTCCTACAATGAGCAGTTCTTC.

This clonotype was observed at least ten times. This chain links TRBV12-3 or TRBV12-4 with TRBJ2-2; unclear D gene. The CDR3 runs 14 residues. V was cut by 3 bases and J by 1 base, with 6 bases left in between. CDR3 sequence reads: CASSLVLNTGELFF. CDR3 sequence (DNA): TGTGCCAGCAGTTTGGTGTTGAACACCGGGGAGCTGTTTTTT.

This clonotype showed up just a few times. The chain couples TRBV20-1 to TRBJ2-7; D remains unclear. CDR3 size: 16 residues. CDR1 and CDR2 from the germline V gene are DFQATT and SNEGSKA (reference sequence). V was pared by 1 base and J by 2 bases, with 18 bases between. The CDR3 is CSARVRTETVTYEQYF. The DNA for the CDR3 is TGCAGTGCTAGAGTGCGGACCGAGACTGTGACCTACGAGCAGTACTTC.

A few counts support this clonotype. The chain recombines TRBV5-6 with TRBJ1-2; 12 bases match TRBD1. CDR1 and CDR2 (germline): SGHDT, YYEEEE. The CDR3 runs 16 residues. V shed 5 bases, J shed 3 bases, and the junction held 8 bases outside the gene matches. The CDR3 DNA is TGTGCCAGCAGTAGCCGGGGGACAGGGGGCTACTATGGCTACACCTTC. Its protein is CASSSRGTGGYYGYTF.

The V call is TRBV30, the J call TRBJ1-2, with TRBD1 identical over 7 bases. This CDR3 is built from 14 residues. V was clipped by 2 bases and J by 5 bases; unmatched bases: 8. Germline V gives CDR1 GTSNPN, CDR2 SVGIG (reference sequence). The CDR3 spells CAWSIGTAMYGYTF. CDR3 bases: TGTGCCTGGAGTATCGGGACAGCCATGTATGGCTACACCTTC.

This clonotype was observed a handful of times. The rearrangement links TRBV7-9 to TRBJ1-6, with no clear D. The CDR3 covers 12 residues. The ends were cut back, 3 bases at V and 7 bases at J, with 4 bases in the middle. Per germline, CDR1 SEHNR and CDR2 FQNEAQ (reference sequence). This chain's CDR3 is CASSFPNSPLHF. The CDR3 region has the DNA TGTGCCAGCAGCTTTCCAAATTCACCCCTCCACTTT.

This clonotype was seen a few times. The chain combines TRBV20-1 with TRBJ2-1; 9 nucleotides line up with TRBD2. The V gene's germline CDR1 is DFQATT and CDR2 SNEGSKA (reference sequence). The length of the CDR3 is 16 residues. The junction had 8 bases not matched to a gene; V was cut back by 0 bases and J by 5 bases. The CDR3 DNA reads TGCAGTGCTAGAGAGCTCGGACTAGCGATGGACAATGAGCAGTTCTTC. This translates into CSARELGLAMDNEQFF.

This clonotype came up a few times. The gene calls are TRBV5-1 and TRBJ2-7; the D gene is possibly TRBD2 (5 bases). The germline V and J ends were trimmed by 2 bases and 9 bases, with 12 bases remaining between them. CDR3 length equals 12 residues. In germline, CDR1 is SGHRS, CDR2 YFSETQ. The CDR3 DNA reads TGCGCCAGCAGCTTAGAGGGCCGAGGGCAGTACTTC. Residues: CASSLEGRGQYF. The complete variable domain, with remaining parts taken from reference TRBV5-1 and TRBJ2-7, reads KAGVTQTPRYLIKTRGQQVTLSCSPISGHRSVSWYQQTPGQGLQFLFEYFSETQRNKGNFPGRFSGRQFSNSRSEMNVSTLELGDSALYLCASSLEGRGQYFGPGTRLTVT.

This chain links TRBV7-9 with TRBJ2-5, with a tentative D call TRBD2 (5 bases). CDR3 length equals 15 residues. V gave up 5 bases and J gave up 2 bases, with 15 bases separating them. The germline V gene encodes CDR1 SEHNR and CDR2 FQNEAQ (reference sequence). The CDR3: CASSRTFGGQETQYF. In nucleotides, the CDR3 is TGTGCCAGCAGCCGCACCTTTGGAGGACAAGAGACCCAGTACTTC.

This clonotype was picked up a small number of times. The rearrangement links TRBV9 to TRBJ2-1, with 9 bases that match TRBD1. The germline gives CDR1 SGDLS, CDR2 YYNGEE. With V trimmed by 0 bases and J by 6 bases, 7 bases remained unmatched. CDR3 size: 16 residues. The CDR3: CASSVGAGTGFNEQFF. CDR3 in DNA: TGTGCCAGCAGCGTAGGGGCCGGGACAGGGTTCAATGAGCAGTTCTTC.

The count of this clonotype is one. CDR3 coding DNA: TGTGCCAGCAGTCTAGTAGGAGGGGTAGAGACCCAGTACTTC. It specifies CASSLVGGVETQYF. The chain has TRBV12-3 or TRBV12-4 and TRBJ2-5; the D gene is possibly TRBD2 (6 bases). The CDR3 sequence is 14 residues long. V lost 5 bases and J lost 4, with 14 bases in between.

The chain recombines TRBV7-8 with TRBJ2-7; D remains unclear. Trimming cost V 0 bases and J 2 bases, with 17 bases left between them. Per germline, CDR1 SGHVS and CDR2 FQNEAQ. The CDR3 contains 17 residues. The CDR3 here is CASSLAFPSGLTYEQYF. The CDR3 coding sequence is TGTGCCAGCAGCTTAGCCTTCCCTTCTGGGTTGACCTACGAGCAGTACTTC.

The chain carries TRBV19 and TRBJ1-1; TRBD1 agrees at 7 bases. The germline V gene has CDR1 LNHDA and CDR2 SQIVND (reference sequence). CDR3 length: 16 amino acids. The J segment lost 0 bases and the V segment lost 6 bases, leaving 10 bases of the junction unmatched. The CDR3 DNA reads as TGTGCCAGTAGGTTACAGGGGAAGTCCCTGAACACTGAAGCTTTCTTT. Protein: CASRLQGKSLNTEAFF.

This clonotype was seen more than once but under ten times. The chain is built from TRBV24-1 and TRBJ2-1; 7 nucleotides agree with TRBD1. CDR3 length: 14 residues. The J segment lost 2 bases and the V segment lost 3 bases, leaving 0 bases of the junction unmatched. The V gene's germline CDR1 is KGHDR and CDR2 SFDVKD. The CDR3 spells CATSDGTAYNEQFF. The CDR3 bases are TGTGCCACCAGTGATGGGACAGCCTACAATGAGCAGTTCTTC.

This chain uses TRBV4-3 with TRBJ1-2; D uncertain. Germline CDR1 is LGHNA and CDR2 is YSLEER. V shed 1 base and J shed 7 bases, with 10 bases lying between them. CDR3 size: 13 residues. Here the CDR3 DNA reads TGCGCCAGCAGCCAAGGAAGGATGTTTGGCTACACCTTC. It codes for CASSQGRMFGYTF.

The chain couples TRBV10-3 to TRBJ2-3; TRBD2 matches at 9 bases. Germline V gene lookup returns CDR1 ENHRY and CDR2 SYGVKD. V lost 10 bases and J lost 6; bases outside the gene matches: 11. There are 14 residues in the CDR3. The CDR3 nucleotides are TGTGCCAACTCCGGTAGCGGGGGAACTGATACGCAGTATTTT. It specifies CANSGSGGTDTQYF.

The V and J genes are TRBV20-1 and TRBJ2-1; 8 bases fit TRBD2. J was trimmed by 3 bases and V by 5 bases; bases with no gene match: 9. The length of the CDR3 is 15 residues. From germline, CDR1 is DFQATT and CDR2 SNEGSKA (reference sequence). The CDR3 region has the DNA TGCAGTGCTTCTACGGGAGGGGGGGTCTACAATGAGCAGTTCTTC. Translating it yields CSASTGGGVYNEQFF.

The V and J genes are TRBV2 and TRBJ1-1; no definite D call. CDR1 SNHLY and CDR2 FYNNEI come from the germline V gene. V was pared by 5 bases and J by 0 bases, with 10 bases between. This CDR3 contains 14 residues. The DNA of the CDR3 is TGTGCCAGCAGTCGGGAAGTTATGAACACTGAAGCTTTCTTT. Residues: CASSREVMNTEAFF.

This clonotype was detected only a few times. The chain recombines TRBV20-1 with TRBJ2-6, with D unclear. CDR3 length: 14 residues. Trimming cost V 4 bases and J 1 base, with 8 bases left between them. CDR1 and CDR2 from the germline V gene are DFQATT and SNEGSKA (reference sequence). The CDR3 sequence is CSATATSGANVLTF. CDR3 DNA: TGCAGTGCTACCGCAACGTCTGGGGCCAACGTCCTGACTTTC.

The CDR3 region is CASSLAGSGSGETQYF. The CDR3 DNA sequence: TGTGCCAGCAGCTTAGCGGGTTCAGGGAGTGGAGAGACCCAGTACTTC. V and J are TRBV7-7 and TRBJ2-5; D assignment may be TRBD1 or TRBD2 (5 bases each). This CDR3 comprises 16 residues. Trimming removed 0 bases at V and 4 bases at J, with 15 bases between. From germline, CDR1 is SSHAT and CDR2 FNYEAQ (reference sequence).

The sample holds many counts of this clonotype. A junction end diverges from the germline sequence, so it may reflect a read error. This CDR3 is CASSYGQGAYEQYF. The CDR3 DNA reads TGCGCCAGCAGCTACGGACAGGGGGCATACGAGCAGTACTTC. The chain combines TRBV6-5 with TRBJ2-7; 11 bases match TRBD1. CDR1 is MNHEY and CDR2 is SVGAGI in the germline V gene. The CDR3 covers 14 residues.

This sequence joins TRBV15 and TRBJ2-2, with D unclear. CDR1 is LNHNV, CDR2 YYDKDF, per germline (reference sequence). The CDR3 totals 11 residues. The ends were cut back, 0 bases at V and 8 bases at J, with 1 base in the middle. The chain's CDR3 is CATSREGELFF. DNA for the CDR3: TGTGCCACCAGCAGAGAGGGGGAGCTGTTTTTT.